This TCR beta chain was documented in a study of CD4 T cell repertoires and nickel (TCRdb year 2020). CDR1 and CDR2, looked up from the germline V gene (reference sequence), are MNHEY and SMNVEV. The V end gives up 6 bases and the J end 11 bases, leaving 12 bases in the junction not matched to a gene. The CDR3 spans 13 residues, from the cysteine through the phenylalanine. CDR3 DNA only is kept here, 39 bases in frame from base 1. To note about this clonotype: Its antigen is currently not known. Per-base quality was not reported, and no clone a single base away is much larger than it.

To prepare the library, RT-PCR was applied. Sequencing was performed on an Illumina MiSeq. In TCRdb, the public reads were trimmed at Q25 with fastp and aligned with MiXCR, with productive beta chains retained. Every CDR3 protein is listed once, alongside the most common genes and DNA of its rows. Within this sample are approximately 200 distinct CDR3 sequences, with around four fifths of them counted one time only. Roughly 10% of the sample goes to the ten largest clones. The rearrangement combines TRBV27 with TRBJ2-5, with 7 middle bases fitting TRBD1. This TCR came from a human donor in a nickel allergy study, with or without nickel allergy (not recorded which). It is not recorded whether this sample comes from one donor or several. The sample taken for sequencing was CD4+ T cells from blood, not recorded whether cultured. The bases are TGTGCCAGCAGACCGGACAGGATACAACCGCAGTACTTC. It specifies CASRPDRIQPQYF.